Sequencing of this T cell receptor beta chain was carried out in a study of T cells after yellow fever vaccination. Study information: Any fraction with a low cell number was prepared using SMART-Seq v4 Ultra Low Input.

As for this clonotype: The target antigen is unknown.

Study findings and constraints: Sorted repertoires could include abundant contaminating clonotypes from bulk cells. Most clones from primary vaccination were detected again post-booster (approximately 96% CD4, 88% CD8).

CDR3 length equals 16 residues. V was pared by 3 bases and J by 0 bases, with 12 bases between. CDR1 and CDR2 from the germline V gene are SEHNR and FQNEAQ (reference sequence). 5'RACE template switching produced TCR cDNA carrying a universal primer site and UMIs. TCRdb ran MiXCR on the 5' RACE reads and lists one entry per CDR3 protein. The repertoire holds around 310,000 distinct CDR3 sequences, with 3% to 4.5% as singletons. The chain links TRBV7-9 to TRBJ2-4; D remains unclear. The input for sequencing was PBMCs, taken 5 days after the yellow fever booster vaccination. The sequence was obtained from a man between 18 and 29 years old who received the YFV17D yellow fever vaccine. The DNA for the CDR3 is TGTGCCAGCAGCTTGGTAGGACCTCTAGCCAAAAACATTCAGTACTTC. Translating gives CASSLVGPLAKNIQYF.